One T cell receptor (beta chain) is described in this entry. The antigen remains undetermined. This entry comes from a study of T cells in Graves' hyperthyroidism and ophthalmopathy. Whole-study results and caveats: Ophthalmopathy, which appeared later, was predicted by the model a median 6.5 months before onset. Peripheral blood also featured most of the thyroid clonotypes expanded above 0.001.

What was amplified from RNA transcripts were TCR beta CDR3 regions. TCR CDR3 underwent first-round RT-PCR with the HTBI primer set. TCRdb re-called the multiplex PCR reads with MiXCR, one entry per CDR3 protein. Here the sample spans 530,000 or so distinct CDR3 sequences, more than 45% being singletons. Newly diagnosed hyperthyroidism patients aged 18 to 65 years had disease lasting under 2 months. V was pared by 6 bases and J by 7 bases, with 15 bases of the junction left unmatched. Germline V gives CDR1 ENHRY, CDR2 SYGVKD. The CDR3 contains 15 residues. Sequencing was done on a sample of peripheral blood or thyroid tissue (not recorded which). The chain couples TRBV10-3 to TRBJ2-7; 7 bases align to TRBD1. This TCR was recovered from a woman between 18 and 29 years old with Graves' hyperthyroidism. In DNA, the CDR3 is TGTGCCATCAGACCGAGGGACAGCTCCTACAATGAGCAGTACTTC. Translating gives CAIRPRDSSYNEQYF.